This entry lists 9 T cell receptor beta chains sequenced from one sample in a study of shared clonotypes between healthy human individuals. The table came from immunoSEQ multiplex PCR; TCRdb's copy has only in-frame clones and leaves some out. Of around 980,000 clones in the sample, 78% were seen once. What was sequenced was memory CD4+ T cells from PBMCs. Subset meaning: CD45RA-negative fraction. These receptors all stem from a man in his late teens or twenties in good health. Some clones in this sample may be carry-over from other donors' samples.

The chain uses TRBV23-1 and TRBJ1-4; D is uncertain. TRBV23-1 is given ORF status, its function remaining uncertain. With 0 bases removed from V and 8 bases from J, the gap between germline ends came to 16 bases. The CDR3 has 16 residues. The CDR3 bases are TGCGCCAGCAGTCAATCGAAAGTCCCCGCACGGGAAAAACTGTTTTTT. Amino acid sequence: CASSQSKVPAREKLFF.

The V call is TRBV25-1, the J call TRBJ2-3; D might be TRBD2 (5 bases). Deletions cut 4 bases from V and 1 base from J, with 15 bases between. CDR3 length: 16 amino acids. The germline gives CDR1 MGHDK, CDR2 SYGVNS. Written as DNA, the CDR3 is TGTGCCAGCAGTGGTTGGAATTCCGGGGGCACAGATACGCAGTATTTT. Protein sequence: CASSGWNSGGTDTQYF.

V usage is TRBV30 and J usage is TRBJ1-1, with D possibly being TRBD1 (6 bases). Germline assignment: CDR1 GTSNPN and CDR2 SVGIG (reference sequence). The CDR3 consists of 12 residues. V was clipped by 0 bases and J by 11 bases, with 13 bases between them. This chain's CDR3 is CAWSVTGLGAFF. CDR3 nucleotide sequence: TGTGCCTGGAGTGTGACAGGTCTGGGGGCTTTCTTT.

The J gene is TRBJ1-2, the V gene TRBV7-3; no clear D. In germline, CDR1 is SGHTA, CDR2 FQGTGA. V lost 5 bases to trimming and J lost 2 bases, with 9 bases between them. CDR3 size: 13 residues. The CDR3 loop reads CASSTQLNYGYTF. The CDR3 DNA sequence: TGTGCCAGCAGCACACAGTTAAACTATGGCTACACCTTC.

The chain is built from TRBV2 and TRBJ2-1; D is undetermined. Germline CDR1 and CDR2: SNHLY and FYNNEI. V was clipped by 2 bases and J by 12 bases, with 17 bases between them. CDR3 size: 14 residues. CDR3 sequence (DNA): TGTGCCAGCAGTGAATCCCGACCCCGGTGGGGGCAGTTCTTC. Protein: CASSESRPRWGQFF.

DNA for the CDR3: TGTGCCAGCAGCCGACAGGGGGCCATAGATACGCAGTATTTT. Translated, it gives CASSRQGAIDTQYF. This chain uses TRBV7-7 with TRBJ2-3; 10 bases are a match to TRBD1. V was clipped by 5 bases and J by 5 bases; unmatched bases: 4. Germline assignment: CDR1 SSHAT and CDR2 FNYEAQ (reference sequence). There are 14 residues in the CDR3. The full variable domain, in which reference TRBV7-7 and TRBJ2-3 provide the parts outside the CDR3, is GAGVSQSPRYKVTKRGQDVTLRCDPISSHATLYWYQQALGQGPEFLTYFNYEAQPDKSGLPSDRFSAERPEGSISTLTIQRTEQRDSAMYRCASSRQGAIDTQYFGPGTRLTVL.

Concerning this clone: A read error is the likely source, as a far larger clone sits one nucleotide away. The chain couples TRBV30 to TRBJ2-7, with 11 bases fitting TRBD2. The germline V gene has CDR1 GTSNPN and CDR2 SVGIG (reference sequence). The CDR3 contains 18 residues. Losses at the gene ends were 2 bases for V and 3 bases for J; bases not matched to a gene: 15. The CDR3 DNA is TGTGCCTGGAGTAGGGAGGCCCGCGGTACTAGCGGGGGCTACGAGCAGTACTTC. It codes for CAWSREARGTSGGYEQYF.

This chain uses TRBV25-1 with TRBJ2-5, with a possible D match to TRBD2 (5 bases). The length of the CDR3 is 14 residues. CDR1 is MGHDK and CDR2 is SYGVNS in the germline V gene. V gave up 2 bases and J gave up 2 bases, with 9 bases separating them. CDR3 loop: CASSEIRDQETQYF. CDR3 nucleotides: TGTGCCAGCAGTGAAATACGGGATCAAGAGACCCAGTACTTC.

The rearrangement joins TRBV27 to TRBJ1-6; the D is unclear. Germline CDR1 is MNHEY and CDR2 is SMNVEV (reference sequence). The CDR3 sequence is 12 residues long. V lost 3 bases and J lost 10, with 7 bases in between. CDR3 sequence reads: CASSFPGSPLHF. In nucleotides, the CDR3 is TGTGCCAGCAGTTTCCCCGGGTCACCCCTCCACTTT.